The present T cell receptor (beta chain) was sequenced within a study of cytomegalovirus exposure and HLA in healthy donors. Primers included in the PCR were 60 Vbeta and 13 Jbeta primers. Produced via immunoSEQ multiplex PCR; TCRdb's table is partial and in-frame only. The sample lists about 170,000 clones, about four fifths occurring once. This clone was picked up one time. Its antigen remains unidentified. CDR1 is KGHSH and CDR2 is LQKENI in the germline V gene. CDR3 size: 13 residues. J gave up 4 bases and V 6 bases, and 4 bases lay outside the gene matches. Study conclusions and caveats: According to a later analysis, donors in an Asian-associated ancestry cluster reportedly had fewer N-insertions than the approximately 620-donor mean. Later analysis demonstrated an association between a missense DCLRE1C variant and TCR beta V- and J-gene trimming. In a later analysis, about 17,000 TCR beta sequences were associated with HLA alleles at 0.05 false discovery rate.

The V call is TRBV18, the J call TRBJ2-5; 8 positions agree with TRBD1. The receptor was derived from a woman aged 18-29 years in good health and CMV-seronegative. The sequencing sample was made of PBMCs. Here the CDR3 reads CASSPGQGETQYF. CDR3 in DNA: TGTGCCAGCTCTCCAGGACAGGGAGAGACCCAGTACTTC.